The 8 T cell receptor beta chains given below trace back to one sample, sequenced in a study of blood T cell repertoires in COVID-19. Sequenced by immunoSEQ multiplex PCR; TCRdb stores in-frame clones only, minus some. Among approximately 190,000 clones listed, almost 85% were seen once. The sequencing input was peripheral blood. Receptors originate from a human donor with acute or convalescent COVID-19. The donor label of this sample is uncertain.

The CDR3 region has the DNA TGTGCCAGCAGCGGCGCGGGAGGTGTCATCGGGGAGCTGTTTTTT. It yields the protein CASSGAGGVIGELFF. This chain links TRBV9 with TRBJ2-2, with 8 bases matching TRBD2. V was pared by 3 bases and J by 7 bases, with 8 bases of the junction left unmatched. This CDR3 comprises 15 residues. In germline, CDR1 is SGDLS, CDR2 YYNGEE.

The chain is built from TRBV5-1 and TRBJ2-1; 8 nucleotides line up with TRBD1. The CDR3 contains 15 residues. Germline CDR1 and CDR2: SGHRS and YFSETQ. Losses at the gene ends were 0 bases for V and 8 bases for J; bases not matched to a gene: 7. The CDR3 spells CASSLDQGANYEQFF. The DNA of the CDR3 is TGCGCCAGCAGCTTGGACCAGGGGGCTAATTATGAGCAGTTCTTC.

Note on this clone: The same CDR3 is also encoded by other DNA sequences in this sample. The V call is TRBV5-1, the J call TRBJ1-5, with a weak D call TRBD1 (6 bases). Trimming shortened V by 1 base and J by 5 bases, and 7 bases separated the two germline ends. There are 13 residues in the CDR3. Germline V gene lookup returns CDR1 SGHRS and CDR2 YFSETQ. The CDR3: CASSLSGDQPQHF. The DNA of the CDR3 is TGCGCCAGCAGCTTGTCAGGGGATCAGCCCCAGCATTTT. The whole variable domain, remainder taken from reference TRBV5-1 and TRBJ1-5, is KAGVTQTPRYLIKTRGQQVTLSCSPISGHRSVSWYQQTPGQGLQFLFEYFSETQRNKGNFPGRFSGRQFSNSRSEMNVSTLELGDSALYLCASSLSGDQPQHFGDGTRLSIL.

As for this clone: Other DNA sequences in the sample encode the same CDR3. This chain connects TRBV12-3 or TRBV12-4 to TRBJ1-2, with D uncertain. Trimming left V 2 bases short and J 4 bases short, with 8 bases between. The CDR3 covers 13 residues. The DNA for the CDR3 is TGTGCCAGCAGTTTATCGGGGAGCTATGGCTACACCTTC. It specifies CASSLSGSYGYTF.

The V gene is TRBV11-1, the J gene TRBJ2-5, with D maybe TRBD1 (6 bases). Trimming took 5 bases from V and 2 from J, leaving 12 bases between them. Germline V gene data show CDR1 as SGHAT and CDR2 as FQDESV (reference sequence). The CDR3 has 14 residues. The CDR3 spells CASSADSSQETQYF. The CDR3 DNA follows: TGTGCCAGCAGCGCGGACAGTTCTCAAGAGACCCAGTACTTC.

The V call is TRBV5-1, the J call TRBJ1-2; no clear D. Germline CDR1 is SGHRS and CDR2 is YFSETQ. This CDR3 is 13 amino acids long. V shed 0 bases and J shed 6 bases, with 9 bases lying between them. CDR3 in DNA: TGCGCCAGCAGCTTGGCCGGGTGGGATGGCTACACCTTC. This encodes CASSLAGWDGYTF. Based on the CDR3 plus reference TRBV5-1 and TRBJ1-2, the full variable domain is KAGVTQTPRYLIKTRGQQVTLSCSPISGHRSVSWYQQTPGQGLQFLFEYFSETQRNKGNFPGRFSGRQFSNSRSEMNVSTLELGDSALYLCASSLAGWDGYTFGSGTRLTVV.

The CDR3 here is CASTSPGQGGEQYF. DNA of the CDR3: TGTGCCAGCACCTCCCCGGGACAGGGAGGCGAGCAGTACTTC. The rearrangement joins TRBV28 to TRBJ2-7; TRBD1 aligns across 9 bases. This CDR3 has 14 amino acids. V gave up 7 bases and J gave up 6 bases; unmatched junction bases: 10. The V gene's germline CDR1 is MDHEN and CDR2 SYDVKM.

The chain employs TRBV6-5 and TRBJ2-1, with a weak D call TRBD2 (6 bases). In germline, CDR1 is MNHEY, CDR2 SVGAGI. This CDR3 comprises 12 residues. V lost 4 bases and J lost 9, with 10 bases in between. CDR3 loop: CASSSLASEQFF. CDR3 nucleotide sequence: TGTGCCAGCAGTTCACTAGCAAGTGAGCAGTTCTTC.